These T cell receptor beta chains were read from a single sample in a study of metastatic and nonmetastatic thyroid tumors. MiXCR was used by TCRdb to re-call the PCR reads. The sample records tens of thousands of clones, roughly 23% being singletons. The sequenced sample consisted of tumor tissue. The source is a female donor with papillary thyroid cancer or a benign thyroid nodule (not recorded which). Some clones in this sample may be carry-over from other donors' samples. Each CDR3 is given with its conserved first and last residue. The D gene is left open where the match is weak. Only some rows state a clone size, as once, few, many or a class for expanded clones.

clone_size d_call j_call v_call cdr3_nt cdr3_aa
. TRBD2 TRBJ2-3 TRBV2 TGTGCCAGCATAGGTCGGGAGGGCCAAAAGACGCAGTATTTT CASIGREGQKTQYF
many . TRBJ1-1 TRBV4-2 TGTGCCAGCAGCCAAGATATCGGAACGGGTATGAACACTGAAGCTTTCTTT CASSQDIGTGMNTEAFF
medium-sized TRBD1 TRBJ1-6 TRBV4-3 TGCGCCAGCAGCCAACTCCAGCCAGGGACAGGGAGTTCACCCCTCCACTTT CASSQLQPGTGSSPLHF
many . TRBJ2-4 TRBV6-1 TGTGCCAGCCGCGTCCAGGACATTCAGTACTTC CASRVQDIQYF
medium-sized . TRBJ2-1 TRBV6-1 TGTGCCAGCACCGGCAGCCTGGGTAATGAGCAGTTCTTC CASTGSLGNEQFF
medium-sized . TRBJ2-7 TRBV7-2 TGTGCCAGCAGCTTAGCGACAGGGACTTCCTACGAGCAGTACTTC CASSLATGTSYEQYF
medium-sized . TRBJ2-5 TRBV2 TGTGCCAGCAGTGAGGGCGGATGGGAGACCCAGTACTTC CASSEGGWETQYF
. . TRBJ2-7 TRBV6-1 TGTGCCAGCAGTCAGGTCGGGGGCAAAGAGCAGTACTTC CASSQVGGKEQYF
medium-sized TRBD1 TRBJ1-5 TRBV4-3 TGCGCCAGCAGCCAAGATTTCAGGGGGAGCAATCAGCCCCAGCATTTT CASSQDFRGSNQPQHF
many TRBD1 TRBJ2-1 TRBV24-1 TGTGCCACCAGTGAGAATCCGGGACAGAAACTTTATGAGCAGTTCTTC CATSENPGQKLYEQFF
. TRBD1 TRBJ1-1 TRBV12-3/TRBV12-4 TGTGCCAGCAGTATTAGGGGGCGCGGGGACACTGAAGCTTTCTTT CASSIRGRGDTEAFF
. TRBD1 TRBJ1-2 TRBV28 TGTGCCAGCAGGGGACAGGGAAGGGAAGGCTACACCTTC CASRGQGREGYTF
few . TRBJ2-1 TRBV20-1 TGCAGTGCTAGAGTGCAGCGCCAGACCAATGAGCAGTTCTTC CSARVQRQTNEQFF
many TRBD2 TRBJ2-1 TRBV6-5 TGTGCCAGCAGCCCGACTAGCGGGGGAAGCTCCTACAATGAGCAGTTCTTC CASSPTSGGSSYNEQFF